These 25 T cell receptor beta chains were sequenced from one sample in a study of neurological immune-mediated disorders. Specified time point: longitudinal time-point 3. In TCRdb, the 5' RACE reads were re-called with MiXCR into one record per CDR3 protein. The sample lists about 45,000 distinct CDR3 sequences; about 14% were seen once. The sequenced sample consisted of PBMCs. Receptors were obtained from a man aged 25-40 years in good health.

This clonotype was counted at least ten times. V gene TRBV28 combines with J gene TRBJ2-3; possibly TRBD1 for D (5 bases). CDR3 length equals 14 residues. Germline CDR1 MDHEN, CDR2 SYDVKM. The ends were cut back, 5 bases at V and 4 bases at J, with 13 bases in the middle. CDR3 nucleotide sequence: TGTGCCAGCAGTCGCCCATCCAGGGCAGATACGCAGTATTTT. It is translated as CASSRPSRADTQYF.

This clonotype was seen repeatedly, ten times or more. CDR3 protein: CSARDTGQGSLDGFF. CDR3 DNA: TGCAGTGCTAGAGATACTGGACAGGGCTCCCTCGATGGGTTCTTC. The V gene is TRBV20-1, the J gene TRBJ2-1; 8 nucleotides match TRBD1. Germline V gives CDR1 DFQATT, CDR2 SNEGSKA (reference sequence). The junction had 16 bases not matched to a gene; V was cut back by 0 bases and J by 15 bases. The CDR3 runs to 15 residues.

This clonotype was recorded at least ten times. The genes are TRBV7-9 and TRBJ1-1; no firm D call. Per the germline V gene, CDR1 is SEHNR and CDR2 is FQNEAQ (reference sequence). V was clipped by 5 bases and J by 0 bases, with 13 bases between them. This CDR3 region has 15 residues. CDR3 DNA sequence: TGTGCCAGCAGCCCACGGGAAATAATGAACACTGAAGCTTTCTTT. It specifies CASSPREIMNTEAFF.

To note about this clonotype: At one boundary the junction diverges from the germline segment, which might be a read error. The CDR3 DNA follows: TGTGCCAGAAGCTACTGGAGCGTCATCTCGGATACGCAGTATTTT. This gives the protein CARSYWSVISDTQYF. This chain uses TRBV7-8 with TRBJ2-3; D is undetermined. Germline CDR1 is SGHVS and CDR2 is FQNEAQ. CDR3 size: 15 residues. Drawing the rest from reference TRBV7-8 and TRBJ2-3, the complete variable domain is GAGVSQSPRYKVAKRGQDVALRCDPISGHVSLFWYQQALGQGPEFLTYFQNEAQLDKSGLPSDRFFAERPEGSVSTLKIQRTQQEDSAVYLCARSYWSVISDTQYFGPGTRLTVL.

This clonotype was seen repeatedly, ten times or more. This chain joins TRBV12-3 or TRBV12-4 and TRBJ2-7; 7 nucleotides match TRBD2. The trim removed 1 base at V and 0 bases at J, leaving 6 bases unmatched. The CDR3 has 16 residues. CDR3 DNA sequence: TGTGCCAGCAGTTTAGGTAGCGGGCGTTACTCCTACGAGCAGTACTTC. Its translation: CASSLGSGRYSYEQYF.

This clonotype has ten or more counts. This chain links TRBV15 with TRBJ1-2; unclear D gene. This CDR3 has 13 residues. Trimming shortened V by 0 bases and J by 4 bases, and 6 bases separated the two germline ends. From germline, CDR1 is LNHNV and CDR2 YYDKDF (reference sequence). CDR3 protein: CATSRDAFYGYTF. The CDR3 nucleotides are TGTGCCACCAGCAGAGATGCTTTCTATGGCTACACCTTC.

This clonotype was found many times. V and J are TRBV20-1 and TRBJ2-5, with 7 bases that match TRBD2. Germline V CDR1 and CDR2: DFQATT, SNEGSKA (reference sequence). J gave up 2 bases and V 6 bases, and 12 bases lay outside the gene matches. CDR3 length: 15 amino acids. CDR3 region: CSARWGGRPQETQYF. The CDR3 DNA reads TGCAGTGCCCGCTGGGGCGGGAGACCTCAAGAGACCCAGTACTTC.

With respect to this clonotype: A much larger clone sits a single nucleotide away, making a read error possible. The chain employs TRBV6-1 and TRBJ1-4; D is uncertain. The CDR3 totals 14 residues. Trimming removed 4 bases at V and 0 bases at J, with 6 bases between. The germline CDR1 and CDR2 sequences are MNHNS and SASEGT. The CDR3 sequence is CASSVSATNEKLFF. CDR3 sequence (DNA): TGTGCCAGCAGTGTCAGTGCAACTAATGAAAAACTGTTTTTT.

This chain connects TRBV6-6 to TRBJ1-1; maybe TRBD1 (5 bases). V was cut by 6 bases and J by 0 bases, with 17 bases left in between. The CDR3 has 16 amino acids. The germline gives CDR1 MNHNY, CDR2 SVGAGI (reference sequence). Here the CDR3 reads CASRPGIGVVNTEAFF. DNA of the CDR3: TGTGCCAGCAGACCCGGTATAGGGGTAGTGAACACTGAAGCTTTCTTT.

This clonotype was picked up many times. The rearrangement links TRBV20-1 to TRBJ2-3, with D hard to call. The CDR3 length is 12 residues. V was cut by 0 bases and J by 7 bases, with 8 bases left in between. Germline V gene data show CDR1 as DFQATT and CDR2 as SNEGSKA (reference sequence). CDR3 DNA sequence: TGCAGTGCTAGAGATGCGGTCAATACGCAGTATTTT. Translating it yields CSARDAVNTQYF.

V and J are TRBV6-1 and TRBJ1-1; the D gene is possibly TRBD1 (5 bases). Germline lookup yields CDR1 MNHNS and CDR2 SASEGT. The ends were cut back, 5 bases at V and 2 bases at J, with 9 bases in the middle. The CDR3 extends over 13 amino acids. The CDR3 protein is CASSYDSNTEAFF. CDR3 DNA sequence: TGTGCCAGCAGTTATGACAGCAACACTGAAGCTTTCTTT.

This clonotype was seen repeatedly, ten times or more. The rearrangement links TRBV20-1 to TRBJ2-7; 7 nucleotides align to TRBD2. The germline V gene encodes CDR1 DFQATT and CDR2 SNEGSKA (reference sequence). The CDR3 has 15 amino acids. The V segment lost 5 bases and the J segment 2 bases; nucleotides outside the gene matches: 12. In DNA, the CDR3 is TGCAGTGCTCGGCGTCCGGGAGGCTTAGCCTACGAGCAGTACTTC. Its protein product is CSARRPGGLAYEQYF.

The J gene is TRBJ2-3, the V gene TRBV11-1, with TRBD2 matching 9 bases. The CDR3 loop spans 16 amino acids. Looked up from germline, CDR1 is SGHAT and CDR2 is FQDESV (reference sequence). Trimming cost V 5 bases and J 0 bases; bases outside gene matches: 6. The CDR3 is CASSLPLAGSTDTQYF. In DNA form, the CDR3 reads TGTGCCAGCAGCCTTCCACTAGCGGGTAGCACAGATACGCAGTATTTT. Based on the CDR3 plus reference TRBV11-1 and TRBJ2-3, the full variable domain is EAEVAQSPRYKITEKSQAVAFWCDPISGHATLYWYRQILGQGPELLVQFQDESVVDDSQLPKDRFSAERLKGVDSTLKIQPAELGDSAMYLCASSLPLAGSTDTQYFGPGTRLTVL.

This clonotype was seen at least ten times. The rearrangement joins TRBV7-9 to TRBJ2-2; the match to TRBD1 covers 7 bases. Germline CDR1 reads SEHNR; CDR2 reads FQNEAQ (reference sequence). CDR3 length: 15 amino acids. V lost 5 bases and J lost 7; bases outside the gene matches: 10. The CDR3 region has the DNA TGTGCCAGCAGCCTCCTCCTGGGACAGAACGGGGAGCTGTTTTTT. Protein product: CASSLLLGQNGELFF.

This clonotype was recorded many times. The chain combines TRBV20-1 with TRBJ2-7; 10 bases match TRBD2. Germline CDR1 and CDR2: DFQATT and SNEGSKA (reference sequence). The V segment lost 5 bases and the J segment 0 bases; nucleotides outside the gene matches: 4. This CDR3 is 14 amino acids long. The CDR3 bases are TGCAGTGCTTTCCGACTAGCGGGCTCCTACGAGCAGTACTTC. This translates into CSAFRLAGSYEQYF.

V usage is TRBV7-2 and J usage is TRBJ1-1; a weak D match, TRBD1 (5 bases). This CDR3 comprises 15 residues. Trimming removed 2 bases from V and 1 base from J, with 11 bases in between. Germline V CDR1 and CDR2: SGHTA, FQGNSA. The CDR3 nucleotides read TGTGCCAGCAGCTTAAAGTCCAGGGCGAACACTGAAGCTTTCTTT. The encoded protein is CASSLKSRANTEAFF.

This clonotype was detected many times. The rearrangement joins TRBV5-1 to TRBJ2-1, with 7 positions matching TRBD2. With 4 bases clipped from V and 0 bases from J, the junction kept 4 bases outside the gene matches. The length of the CDR3 is 15 residues. CDR1 is SGHRS and CDR2 is YFSETQ in the germline V gene. The CDR3 nucleotides read TGCGCCAGCAGCCCGACTAGCTTCTCCTACAATGAGCAGTTCTTC. This translates into CASSPTSFSYNEQFF.

The table lists this clonotype with many counts. J is TRBJ2-6 and V is TRBV10-3; TRBD2 agrees at 10 bases. This CDR3 spans 19 amino acids. Germline V lookup: CDR1 ENHRY, CDR2 SYGVKD. V dropped 3 bases and J dropped 2; count of bases not matched to a gene: 10. The CDR3, as DNA: TGTGCCATCAGTGATATAAAACTAGCGGGGAGAACTGGGGCCAACGTCCTGACTTTC. The encoded protein is CAISDIKLAGRTGANVLTF.

Points on this clonotype: One base away lies a much larger clone, so this may be a sequencing read error. V is TRBV14 and J is TRBJ2-5; the match to TRBD1 covers 7 bases. V shed 1 base, J shed 4 bases, and the junction held 6 bases outside the gene matches. CDR3 length equals 15 residues. CDR1 and CDR2 (germline): SGHDN, FVKESK. This CDR3 is CASSQVRGGGETQYF. Here the CDR3 DNA reads TGTGCCAGCAGCCAAGTACGAGGGGGCGGAGAGACCCAGTACTTC.

This rearrangement joins TRBV7-9 to TRBJ1-2; TRBD1 aligns across 8 bases. Germline V CDR1 and CDR2: SEHNR, FQNEAQ (reference sequence). Trimming cost V 6 bases and J 8 bases; bases outside gene matches: 8. CDR3 size: 13 residues. CDR3 residues: CASRTGQGLGYTF. The CDR3, as DNA: TGTGCCAGCAGAACAGGACAGGGATTGGGCTACACCTTC. The full variable domain, completed using reference TRBV7-9 and TRBJ1-2, is DTGVSQNPRHKITKRGQNVTFRCDPISEHNRLYWYRQTLGQGPEFLTYFQNEAQLEKSRLLSDRFSAERPKGSFSTLEIQRTEQGDSAMYLCASRTGQGLGYTFGSGTRLTVV.

The sample holds many counts of this clonotype. The V gene is TRBV5-1, the J gene TRBJ1-2; the D gene is possibly TRBD1 (6 bases). CDR1 is SGHRS and CDR2 is YFSETQ in the germline V gene. The V and J ends lost 0 bases and 3 bases respectively, with 18 bases between them. The CDR3 is made up of 17 amino acids. DNA of the CDR3: TGCGCCAGCAGCTTGGACGGGGACACCTTAAGTGACTATGGCTACACCTTC. It specifies CASSLDGDTLSDYGYTF.

In this sample, this clonotype turned up many times. V and J are TRBV18 and TRBJ2-1, with TRBD2 identical over 12 bases. After removal of 0 bases from V and 6 bases from J, the junction contained 3 bases not matched to a gene. Per the germline V gene, CDR1 is KGHSH and CDR2 is LQKENI. The CDR3 consists of 16 residues. This CDR3 is CASSPPTSGRTNEQFF. The CDR3, as DNA: TGTGCCAGCTCACCACCTACTAGCGGGAGGACCAATGAGCAGTTCTTC.

This clonotype was seen ten or more times. CDR3: CATSRGSGGGNTGELFF. The CDR3 nucleotides are TGTGCCACCAGCAGGGGTAGTGGGGGTGGCAACACCGGGGAGCTGTTTTTT. The chain recombines TRBV15 with TRBJ2-2, with D perhaps being TRBD1 or TRBD2 (5 bases each). This CDR3 has 17 amino acids. The germline V gene encodes CDR1 LNHNV and CDR2 YYDKDF (reference sequence). V gave up 3 bases and J gave up 2 bases, with 16 bases separating them.

In its sample, this clonotype was seen many times. V is TRBV5-1 and J is TRBJ2-1, with unresolved D. Trimming removed 4 bases from V and 0 bases from J, with 14 bases in between. This CDR3 contains 16 residues. The germline gives CDR1 SGHRS, CDR2 YFSETQ. The CDR3: CASSPISDSSYNEQFF. The CDR3 coding sequence is TGCGCCAGCAGCCCGATAAGTGATAGCTCCTACAATGAGCAGTTCTTC.

Many counts were recorded for this clonotype. This sequence joins TRBV7-2 and TRBJ2-7, with 7 positions matching TRBD2. Unmatched junction bases numbered 9, after V lost 4 bases and J lost 3 bases. The CDR3 is made up of 15 amino acids. CDR1 SGHTA and CDR2 FQGNSA come from the germline V gene. CDR3 in amino acids: CASSSRGEDYYEQYF. In DNA form, the CDR3 reads TGTGCCAGCAGCTCCCGGGGGGAGGATTACTACGAGCAGTACTTC. The whole variable domain, filled in from reference TRBV7-2 and TRBJ2-7, reads GAGVSQSPSNKVTEKGKDVELRCDPISGHTALYWYRQSLGQGLEFLIYFQGNSAPDKSGLPSDRFSAERTGGSVSTLTIQRTQQEDSAVYLCASSSRGEDYYEQYFGPGTRLTVT.